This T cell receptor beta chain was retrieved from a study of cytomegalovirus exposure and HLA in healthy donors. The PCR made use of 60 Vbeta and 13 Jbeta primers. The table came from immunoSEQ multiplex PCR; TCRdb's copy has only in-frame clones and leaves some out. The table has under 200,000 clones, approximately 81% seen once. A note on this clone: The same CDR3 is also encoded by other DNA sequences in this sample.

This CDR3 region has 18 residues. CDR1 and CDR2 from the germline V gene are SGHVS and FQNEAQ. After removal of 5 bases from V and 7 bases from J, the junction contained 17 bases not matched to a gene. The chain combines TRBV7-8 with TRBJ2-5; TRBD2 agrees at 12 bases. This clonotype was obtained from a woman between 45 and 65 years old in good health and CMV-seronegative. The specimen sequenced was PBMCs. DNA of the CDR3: TGTGCCAGCAGCCTAACCCAGCCGACTAGCGGGAGTGCGGGGACCCAGTACTTC. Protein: CASSLTQPTSGSAGTQYF.